Listed here are 29 T cell receptor beta chains from one sample, sequenced in a study of blood T cell repertoires in COVID-19. The repertoire was sequenced with immunoSEQ multiplex PCR; TCRdb's copy has only in-frame clones and lacks some. Of over 200,000 clones listed, 75% to 85% were seen once; the top ten hold around 1.3%. Material for sequencing was peripheral blood. The receptors shown here come from a woman between 25 and 40 years old with COVID-19, enrolled during active disease.

This clone occurred a few times. This chain joins TRBV5-1 and TRBJ2-7; D may be TRBD2 (7 bases). Germline V CDR1 and CDR2: SGHRS, YFSETQ. The CDR3 has 15 amino acids. V was clipped by 2 bases and J by 4 bases, with 16 bases between them. Here the CDR3 reads CASSLAGKGGYEQYF. The CDR3 DNA reads TGCGCCAGCAGCTTAGCCGGGAAGGGGGGGTACGAGCAGTACTTC.

CDR3 amino acids: CAWIRSGEQYF. Written as DNA, the CDR3 is TGTGCCTGGATACGTTCGGGCGAGCAGTACTTC. This sequence joins TRBV30 and TRBJ2-7, with D unresolved. V lost 4 bases to trimming and J lost 6 bases, with 10 bases between them. Germline CDR1 reads GTSNPN; CDR2 reads SVGIG (reference sequence). The CDR3 has 11 residues. The complete variable domain, with remaining parts taken from reference TRBV30 and TRBJ2-7, reads SQTIHQWPATLVQPVGSPLSLECTVEGTSNPNLYWYRQAAGRGLQLLFYSVGIGQISSEVPQNLSASRPQDRQFILSSKKLLLSDSGFYLCAWIRSGEQYFGPGTRLTVT.

Notes on this clone: The sample has other DNA sequences that encode this CDR3 too. The J gene is TRBJ2-1, the V gene TRBV7-3; tentative D call: TRBD2 (6 bases). V lost 5 bases and J lost 0, with 11 bases in between. The CDR3 has 15 amino acids. Germline CDR1 and CDR2: SGHTA and FQGTGA. CDR3 bases: TGTGCCAGCAGCCCCCTCGGGGGCTCCTACAATGAGCAGTTCTTC. As protein: CASSPLGGSYNEQFF.

The chain carries TRBV5-1 and TRBJ2-1; possibly TRBD1 for D (5 bases). The CDR3 covers 14 residues. V lost 0 bases to trimming and J lost 7 bases, with 11 bases between them. CDR1 and CDR2 (germline): SGHRS, YFSETQ. CDR3 protein: CASSLVQGWNEQFF. The CDR3 DNA reads as TGCGCCAGCAGCTTGGTGCAGGGCTGGAATGAGCAGTTCTTC.

The chain carries TRBV27 and TRBJ1-2; 8 bases line up with TRBD1. The length of the CDR3 is 12 residues. In germline, CDR1 is MNHEY, CDR2 SMNVEV (reference sequence). Losses at the gene ends were 6 bases for V and 8 bases for J; bases not matched to a gene: 5. CDR3: CASSRTGRGYTF. The CDR3 bases are TGTGCCAGCAGCCGGACAGGGCGAGGCTACACCTTC.

J is TRBJ2-3 and V is TRBV6-2 or TRBV6-3; the match to TRBD2 covers 15 bases. The V gene's germline CDR1 is MNHEY and CDR2 SVGEGT. CDR3 length: 17 residues. J lost 3 bases, V lost 3 bases, and 4 bases had no gene match. The CDR3, as DNA: TGTGCCAGCAGTTATAGGACTAGCGGGGGGGTAACAGATACGCAGTATTTT. Its translation: CASSYRTSGGVTDTQYF.

The chain recombines TRBV28 with TRBJ1-4, with 11 bases matching TRBD1. This CDR3 contains 15 residues. The germline V gene encodes CDR1 MDHEN and CDR2 SYDVKM. Trimming at V came to 7 bases and at J to 10 bases, leaving 11 bases not matched to a gene. DNA for the CDR3: TGTGCCAGCATCAAAACCGGGACAGGGGGGAGAAAACTGTTTTTT. This encodes CASIKTGTGGRKLFF.

The chain combines TRBV4-3 with TRBJ2-1; D might be TRBD2 (6 bases). V gave up 0 bases and J gave up 8 bases, with 17 bases separating them. CDR1 and CDR2 (germline): LGHNA, YSLEER. This CDR3 has 16 amino acids. CDR3 protein: CASSQDKEGRVHEQFF. The CDR3 DNA sequence: TGCGCCAGCAGCCAAGATAAGGAGGGCAGAGTGCATGAGCAGTTCTTC.

The gene calls are TRBV6-1 and TRBJ1-5; 9 positions agree with TRBD1. V trimming: 3 bases; J trimming: 3 bases; junction bases outside the gene matches: 9. The CDR3 totals 17 residues. CDR1 is MNHNS and CDR2 is SASEGT in the germline V gene. The CDR3 coding sequence is TGTGCCAGCAGTGACCCTTGGACAGGGGCATTCAATCAGCCCCAGCATTTT. This sequence encodes CASSDPWTGAFNQPQHF.

The rearrangement links TRBV7-8 to TRBJ2-7; TRBD1 aligns across 7 bases. This CDR3 has 14 residues. The germline gives CDR1 SGHVS, CDR2 FQNEAQ. V shed 8 bases and J 0 bases; nucleotides not matched to a gene: 7. Here the CDR3 reads CASGAGGTSYEQYF. Here the CDR3 DNA reads TGTGCCAGCGGAGCAGGGGGTACCTCCTACGAGCAGTACTTC.

The gene calls are TRBV29-1 and TRBJ2-1, with D possibly being TRBD2 (5 bases). Germline CDR1 reads SQVTM; CDR2 reads ANQGSEA. The CDR3 has 10 amino acids. V dropped 8 bases and J dropped 11 bases, with 13 bases sitting between them. The CDR3 sequence is CSTSREQQFF. CDR3 nucleotides: TGCAGCACGAGTAGGGAGCAGCAGTTCTTC.

Only a few counts were recorded for this clone. The genes are TRBV5-1 and TRBJ1-4; D remains unclear. The CDR3 covers 16 residues. CDR1 SGHRS and CDR2 YFSETQ come from the germline V gene. Trimming stripped 7 bases from V and 7 bases from J, with 23 bases between. The CDR3 region has the DNA TGCGCCAGCGGCCAAAGTGCCGGGTCCACGGGTGAAAAACTGTTTTTT. Amino acids: CASGQSAGSTGEKLFF.

This rearrangement joins TRBV7-2 to TRBJ2-7; weak D call: TRBD2 (6 bases). Germline V gene data show CDR1 as SGHTA and CDR2 as FQGNSA. V lost 2 bases to trimming and J lost 5 bases, with 10 bases between them. The CDR3 loop spans 13 amino acids. The CDR3 spells CASSLRAGNEQYF. Written as DNA, the CDR3 is TGTGCCAGCAGCTTACGGGCGGGGAACGAGCAGTACTTC.

The chain recombines TRBV14 with TRBJ2-5; 12 bases align to TRBD1. Germline V gene data show CDR1 as SGHDN and CDR2 as FVKESK. V trimming: 0 bases; J trimming: 4 bases; junction bases outside the gene matches: 18. This CDR3 is 21 amino acids long. The CDR3 loop reads CASSQDPLNYAGTGGPETQYF. Here the CDR3 DNA reads TGTGCCAGCAGCCAAGATCCCCTCAATTACGCCGGGACAGGGGGCCCAGAGACCCAGTACTTC.

As to this clone: The junction departs from germline at one end; a sequencing error may be responsible. The gene calls are TRBV5-4 and TRBJ1-1; 7 bases align to TRBD1. Germline CDR1 is SGHNT and CDR2 is YYREEE (reference sequence). The CDR3 extends over 12 amino acids. The CDR3 bases are TGTGCCAGCAGCTTGGACGACAGGGCCACAAGTTTT. Amino acids: CASSLDDRATSF. Filled out from reference TRBV5-4 and TRBJ1-1, the complete variable domain reads ETGVTQSPTHLIKTRGQQVTLRCSSQSGHNTVSWYQQALGQGPQFIFQYYREEENGRGNFPPRFSGLQFPNYSSELNVNALELDDSALYLCASSLDDRATSFGQGTRLTVV.

The V and J genes are TRBV3-1 (or the pseudogene TRBV3-2) and TRBJ2-5; TRBD2 might be the D (6 bases). Trimming stripped 4 bases from V and 5 bases from J, with 14 bases between. The CDR3 has 14 amino acids. CDR1 is LGHDT, CDR2 YNNKEL, per germline (reference sequence). The CDR3 region has the DNA TGTGCCAGCAGCCTCGGCACTCGGGGGGAGACCCAGTACTTC. This translates into CASSLGTRGETQYF.

This chain connects TRBV27 to TRBJ2-5; 11 bases align to TRBD2. The V and J ends lost 3 bases and 1 base, in that order; junction bases with no gene match: 7. CDR1 and CDR2 from the germline V gene are MNHEY and SMNVEV (reference sequence). This CDR3 is built from 17 residues. The CDR3 loop is CASSFFPGLAAQETQYF. The CDR3 region has the DNA TGTGCCAGCAGTTTTTTCCCGGGACTAGCGGCCCAAGAGACCCAGTACTTC.

The chain combines TRBV4-2 with TRBJ2-7, with D perhaps TRBD2 (7 bases). Between the trimmed V and J ends, which lost 4 bases and 6 bases, there was a span of 22 bases. Germline CDR1 and CDR2: LGHNA and YNFKEQ. The CDR3 has 16 amino acids. DNA for the CDR3: TGTGCCAGCAGCCCTGGGGGCACCGAGCGGGGTCCCGAGCAGTACTTC. Encoded protein: CASSPGGTERGPEQYF.

This clone has just one count. The chain has TRBV5-1 and TRBJ2-1; 8 bases match TRBD1. Trimming at V came to 4 bases and at J to 4 bases, leaving 10 bases not matched to a gene. Germline V lookup: CDR1 SGHRS, CDR2 YFSETQ. The CDR3 length is 16 residues. CDR3 sequence: CASSTNGGQGYNEQFF. Written as DNA, the CDR3 is TGCGCCAGCAGCACCAACGGAGGACAGGGATACAATGAGCAGTTCTTC.

V usage is TRBV30 and J usage is TRBJ1-2; D unresolved. This CDR3 has 10 amino acids. The germline V gene has CDR1 GTSNPN and CDR2 SVGIG (reference sequence). The V gene lost 7 bases and the J gene lost 3 bases, with 6 bases spanning the gap. The CDR3 sequence: CAFTDYGYTF. CDR3 nucleotides: TGTGCCTTTACAGACTATGGCTACACCTTC.

V and J are TRBV19 and TRBJ1-4; 7 bases fit TRBD1. The CDR3 has 15 residues. CDR1 LNHDA and CDR2 SQIVND come from the germline V gene (reference sequence). V shed 7 bases and J 6 bases; nucleotides not matched to a gene: 11. CDR3 DNA: TGTGCCAGTACCCCCGGGACAGCCATTGATGAAAAACTGTTTTTT. It yields the protein CASTPGTAIDEKLFF.

CDR3 in DNA: TGTGCCAGCAGCTTAGGTGGTCCTAGCGGGAGTTACGAGCAGTACTTC. It translates to CASSLGGPSGSYEQYF. J is TRBJ2-7 and V is TRBV7-6, with 10 bases aligning to TRBD2. The CDR3 covers 16 residues. With 1 base clipped from V and 4 bases from J, the junction kept 7 bases outside the gene matches. Germline CDR1 is SGHVS and CDR2 is FNYEAQ.

This clone was seen a single time. The chain uses TRBV5-4 and TRBJ2-3; the match to TRBD2 covers 15 bases. Germline CDR1 SGHNT, CDR2 YYREEE (reference sequence). V was pared by 4 bases and J by 0 bases, with 3 bases of the junction left unmatched. The CDR3 extends over 17 amino acids. CDR3 amino acids: CASSKGLAGGSTDTQYF. In nucleotides, the CDR3 is TGTGCCAGCAGCAAGGGACTAGCGGGGGGTAGCACAGATACGCAGTATTTT.

The chain is built from TRBV6-5 and TRBJ1-1; TRBD1 matches 7 bases. The CDR3 consists of 15 residues. J lost 1 base, V lost 6 bases, and 8 bases had no gene match. In germline, CDR1 is MNHEY, CDR2 SVGAGI. As DNA, the CDR3 is TGTGCCAGCAGGCCGAGACAGGGCCAGAACACTGAAGCTTTCTTT. It yields the protein CASRPRQGQNTEAFF.

V is TRBV25-1 and J is TRBJ2-3; a weak D match, TRBD1 (5 bases). The CDR3 sequence is 14 residues long. Trimming took off 5 bases at V and 1 base at J, with 10 bases between the two ends. The V gene's germline CDR1 is MGHDK and CDR2 SYGVNS. The CDR3 loop is CASSSSRGTDTQYF. For the CDR3, the DNA is TGTGCCAGCAGTTCCTCCAGGGGCACAGATACGCAGTATTTT. Using reference TRBV25-1 and TRBJ2-3 for the parts outside the CDR3, the full variable domain is EADIYQTPRYLVIGTGKKITLECSQTMGHDKMYWYQQDPGMELHLIHYSYGVNSTEKGDLSSESTVSRIRTEHFPLTLESARPSHTSQYLCASSSSRGTDTQYFGPGTRLTVL.

This clone was detected once. The chain has TRBV24-1 and TRBJ2-1, with TRBD1 identical over 8 bases. J lost 7 bases, V lost 4 bases, and 11 bases had no gene match. Germline V gene data show CDR1 as KGHDR and CDR2 as SFDVKD. This CDR3 is 16 amino acids long. CDR3 DNA: TGTGCCACCAGTGACTCTCGGACAGGGTTGGGAAATGAGCAGTTCTTC. This translates into CATSDSRTGLGNEQFF.

The V and J genes are TRBV10-2 and TRBJ1-4; weak D call: TRBD1 (5 bases). Germline V gene sequence: CDR1 WSHSY, CDR2 SAAADI. V lost 4 bases to trimming and J lost 8 bases, with 14 bases between them. The CDR3 is 14 amino acids. The CDR3 reads CASSAQGGLEKLFF. CDR3 DNA: TGCGCCAGCAGTGCGCAGGGCGGATTGGAAAAACTGTTTTTT.

The chain is built from TRBV6-5 and TRBJ2-3; 7 bases agree with TRBD2. The germline CDR1 and CDR2 sequences are MNHEY and SVGAGI. Unmatched junction bases numbered 5, after V lost 7 bases and J lost 7 bases. This CDR3 region has 12 residues. The CDR3 DNA reads TGTGCCAGCACGGGGAGGGCGAATACGCAGTATTTT. Its translation: CASTGRANTQYF.

The chain links TRBV7-9 to TRBJ2-2; the match to TRBD1 covers 9 bases. Germline V gives CDR1 SEHNR, CDR2 FQNEAQ (reference sequence). V was clipped by 3 bases and J by 4 bases; unmatched bases: 6. The CDR3 runs 16 residues. The CDR3 spells CASSFTGGAITGELFF. DNA of the CDR3: TGTGCCAGCAGCTTCACAGGGGGCGCAATCACCGGGGAGCTGTTTTTT.